A single sample is the source of the 11 T cell receptor beta chains below, sequenced in a study of cytotoxic CD8 clonotypes in ibrutinib-treated CLL. Method: immunoSEQ multiplex PCR; TCRdb's copy keeps in-frame clones and lacks some. Altogether about 25,000 clones are present, about 78% being singletons, with the ten largest covering around 8.3%. The sequenced sample was PBMCs, obtained before ibrutinib treatment. These TCRs come from a human donor with chronic lymphocytic leukemia.

The chain is built from TRBV12-5 and TRBJ2-5; D is unclear. CDR1 is LGHNT, CDR2 FRNRAP, per germline. V lost 3 bases and J 2 bases, leaving 7 bases between the germline ends. The CDR3 has 13 amino acids. As DNA, the CDR3 is TGTGCTAGTGGTTTACGGATTCAAGAGACCCAGTACTTC. It yields the protein CASGLRIQETQYF.

The chain uses TRBV11-2 and TRBJ2-1, with 12 bases that match TRBD2. Germline CDR1 and CDR2: SGHAT and FQNNGV. The length of the CDR3 is 18 residues. V dropped 4 bases and J dropped 10; count of bases not matched to a gene: 17. The CDR3 bases are TGTGCCAGCAGCTCGCCGACTAGCGGGAGTCGCGGATTCGGGGAGCAGTTCTTC. Protein sequence: CASSSPTSGSRGFGEQFF. The whole variable domain, filled in from reference TRBV11-2 and TRBJ2-1, reads EAGVAQSPRYKIIEKRQSVAFWCNPISGHATLYWYQQILGQGPKLLIQFQNNGVVDDSQLPKDRFSAERLKGVDSTLKIQPAKLEDSAVYLCASSSPTSGSRGFGEQFFGPGTRLTVL.

This sequence joins TRBV12-5 and TRBJ2-5, with a possible D match to TRBD2 (7 bases). The ends were cut back, 2 bases at V and 3 bases at J, with 16 bases in the middle. The CDR3 consists of 16 residues. Germline CDR1 reads LGHNT; CDR2 reads FRNRAP. The CDR3 nucleotides read TGTGCTAGTGGTTTGCCCCGGGGGGCTGGAGAAGAGACCCAGTACTTC. Translated, it gives CASGLPRGAGEETQYF.

This rearrangement joins TRBV11-2 to TRBJ1-2; D possibly corresponds to TRBD1 (5 bases). V lost 5 bases and J lost 4, with 11 bases in between. The CDR3 length is 13 residues. Germline V gene data show CDR1 as SGHAT and CDR2 as FQNNGV. The CDR3 here is CASSLTDSYGYTF. The CDR3 DNA follows: TGTGCCAGCAGCCTGACAGATAGCTATGGCTACACCTTC.

The V call is TRBV4-1, the J call TRBJ2-2; tentatively, D is TRBD1 or TRBD2 (5 bases each). Trimming removed 0 bases at V and 3 bases at J, with 11 bases between. CDR3 length: 16 amino acids. Germline loops: CDR1 MGHRA, CDR2 YSYEKL. CDR3 protein: CASSQERRGHTGELFF. The DNA of the CDR3 is TGCGCCAGCAGCCAAGAGAGAAGGGGACACACCGGGGAGCTGTTTTTT.

The chain joins TRBV27 to TRBJ2-7; D not resolved. CDR1 is MNHEY, CDR2 SMNVEV, per germline (reference sequence). The germline V and J ends were trimmed by 5 bases and 2 bases, with 10 bases remaining between them. CDR3 length: 13 amino acids. In DNA, the CDR3 is TGTGCCAGCAGTCCGAGTATACCCTACGAGCAGTACTTC. Encoded protein: CASSPSIPYEQYF.

The chain uses TRBV15 and TRBJ2-5; no reliable D call. With 8 bases removed from V and 5 bases from J, the gap between germline ends came to 12 bases. The CDR3 consists of 12 residues. Germline V gene data show CDR1 as LNHNV and CDR2 as YYDKDF (reference sequence). CDR3 region: CATGRDRETQYF. DNA for the CDR3: TGTGCCACCGGCCGCGATAGGGAGACCCAGTACTTC.

The chain recombines TRBV28 with TRBJ2-7; no clear D gene. The germline V gene encodes CDR1 MDHEN and CDR2 SYDVKM. Trimming pared 8 bases from V and 4 bases from J, leaving 6 bases between. This CDR3 is built from 10 residues. The CDR3 spells CASGSYEQYF. The CDR3 DNA reads as TGTGCCAGCGGCAGTTACGAGCAGTACTTC.

This clone was detected only once. V usage is TRBV25-1 and J usage is TRBJ1-1, with TRBD1 as a possible D gene (5 bases). CDR1 is MGHDK, CDR2 SYGVNS, per germline. The CDR3 runs to 12 residues. The V end lost 10 bases, the J end lost 6 bases, and 15 bases lay between the germline ends. For the CDR3, the DNA is TGTGCCACAATAGGAGGGGTGGCTGAAGCTTTCTTT. Translating it yields CATIGGVAEAFF.

This clone was recorded a few times. The chain recombines TRBV4-2 with TRBJ2-6; D is ambiguous. Trimming removed 0 bases at V and 0 bases at J, with 3 bases between. Per the germline V gene, CDR1 is LGHNA and CDR2 is YNFKEQ. The CDR3 is 15 amino acids. The CDR3 DNA reads TGTGCCAGCAGCCAAGATGCCTCTGGGGCCAACGTCCTGACTTTC. Translating gives CASSQDASGANVLTF.

The J gene is TRBJ2-1, the V gene TRBV19; 7 bases line up with TRBD2. The germline V gene has CDR1 LNHDA and CDR2 SQIVND (reference sequence). The CDR3 contains 16 residues. J gave up 8 bases and V 2 bases, and 12 bases lay outside the gene matches. The CDR3 sequence: CASSIITPRGDHEQFF. The DNA of the CDR3 is TGTGCCAGTAGTATAATCACCCCCCGGGGGGACCATGAGCAGTTCTTC.